This paragraph covers one T cell receptor (beta chain) sequence. The sample carries other DNA sequences with the same CDR3. The sample belongs to a study of control samples from healthy donors and cancer patients. Only in-frame clones appear in the TCRdb table, and some are missing; sequencing was by immunoSEQ multiplex PCR. Of 130,000 to 150,000 clones listed, more than 85% are singletons. This CDR3 is 13 amino acids long. The V end lost 4 bases, the J end lost 1 base, and 7 bases lay between the germline ends. Germline CDR1 is SNHLY and CDR2 is FYNNEI. Sequenced: blood. This chain uses TRBV2 with TRBJ1-1; a possible D gene is TRBD1 (5 bases). The clonotype comes from a man in his thirties or forties in good health. The DNA of the CDR3 is TGTGCCAGCAGTGTCGGGGGGAACACTGAAGCTTTCTTT. This encodes CASSVGGNTEAFF.